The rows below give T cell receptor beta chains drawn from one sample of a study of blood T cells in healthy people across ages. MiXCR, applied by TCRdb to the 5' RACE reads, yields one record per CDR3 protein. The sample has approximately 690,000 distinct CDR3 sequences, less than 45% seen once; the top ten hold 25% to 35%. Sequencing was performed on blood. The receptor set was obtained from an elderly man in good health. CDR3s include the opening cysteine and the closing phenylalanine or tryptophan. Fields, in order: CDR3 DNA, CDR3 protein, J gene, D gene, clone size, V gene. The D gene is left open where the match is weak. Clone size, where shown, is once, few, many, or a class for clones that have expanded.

DNA: TGTGCCAGCAGCCAGGGGCAGGAGGGCGAGACCCAGTACTTC
CDR3: CASSQGQEGETQYF
J: TRBJ2-5
D: NA
size: many
V: TRBV4-2

DNA: TGCAGTGCTAGAGACACAGACCTCCCCTACGAGCAGTACTTC
CDR3: CSARDTDLPYEQYF
J: TRBJ2-7
D: NA
size: NA
V: TRBV20-1

DNA: TGCGCCAGCAGCGTGGGAGGCAGGGTAGGGATTAGTAATGAGCAGTTCTTC
CDR3: CASSVGGRVGISNEQFF
J: TRBJ2-1
D: NA
size: NA
V: TRBV5-1

DNA: TGCGCCAGCAGCTTGGTGGGACTAGCGGTACAAGAGACCCAGTACTTC
CDR3: CASSLVGLAVQETQYF
J: TRBJ2-5
D: TRBD2
size: NA
V: TRBV5-1

DNA: TGCGGCGTTGACAGCGGGTGGACCCAGTACTTC
CDR3: CGVDSGWTQYF
J: TRBJ2-5
D: NA
size: NA
V: TRBV29-1

DNA: TGTGCCAGCAGTTCCAGCCTCGGGAGGACTAGCGGGGGGGCCAAACATGAGCAGTTCTTC
CDR3: CASSSSLGRTSGGAKHEQFF
J: TRBJ2-1
D: TRBD2
size: NA
V: TRBV12-3/TRBV12-4

DNA: TGTGCCAGCAGGACTAGCGGGGGCCTGTCATTTAGCTCCTACAATGAGCAGTTCTTC
CDR3: CASRTSGGLSFSSYNEQFF
J: TRBJ2-1
D: TRBD2
size: once
V: TRBV6-2/TRBV6-3

DNA: TGTGCCATCAGTGAGCTGACTAGCGGGAGAGATACGCAGTATTTT
CDR3: CAISELTSGRDTQYF
J: TRBJ2-3
D: TRBD2
size: NA
V: TRBV10-3

DNA: TGTGCCAGCACCGATAGCGGGAGTAAAGAGACCCAGTTCTTC
CDR3: CASTDSGSKETQFF
J: TRBJ2-1
D: TRBD2
size: NA
V: TRBV27

DNA: TGCAGTGCTAGAGATCCGTCTAGCGGGTCCCTAAGAGAGGAGCAGTACTTC
CDR3: CSARDPSSGSLREEQYF
J: TRBJ2-4
D: TRBD2
size: few
V: TRBV20-1

DNA: TGCGCCAGCAGCCGGGTACAGGTCCAGTCCTACGAGCAGTACTTC
CDR3: CASSRVQVQSYEQYF
J: TRBJ2-7
D: NA
size: NA
V: TRBV5-1

DNA: TGTGCCAGCAGTTCTCGGACAGTTGCAGATACGCAGTATTTT
CDR3: CASSSRTVADTQYF
J: TRBJ2-3
D: NA
size: NA
V: TRBV25-1

DNA: TGTGCCATCGCACCGGGACAGGCGTATGGCTACACCTTC
CDR3: CAIAPGQAYGYTF
J: TRBJ1-2
D: TRBD1
size: NA
V: TRBV10-3

DNA: TGCGCCAGCACGGTCACGGGGCGGAACACAGATACGCAGTATTTT
CDR3: CASTVTGRNTDTQYF
J: TRBJ2-3
D: NA
size: NA
V: TRBV5-1

DNA: TGTGCCAGCCGGGGGCCTGAAGCAGATACGCAGTATTTT
CDR3: CASRGPEADTQYF
J: TRBJ2-3
D: NA
size: few
V: TRBV7-2

DNA: TGTGCCTGGAGTCCCACCGGTTCCTCAACACTAGCCAAAAACATTCAGTACTTC
CDR3: CAWSPTGSSTLAKNIQYF
J: TRBJ2-4
D: NA
size: NA
V: TRBV30

DNA: TGTGCCAGCAAAATGTCCCTTTGGGGTAACTATGGCTACACCTTC
CDR3: CASKMSLWGNYGYTF
J: TRBJ1-2
D: NA
size: few
V: TRBV11-2

DNA: TGTGCCAGCTCACCACAGTATAGGGGGCGATCAACTAATGAAAAACTGTTTTTT
CDR3: CASSPQYRGRSTNEKLFF
J: TRBJ1-4
D: TRBD1
size: once
V: TRBV18

DNA: TGTGCCAGCAGCCCAAAGATGGGCAATCAGCCCCAGCATTTT
CDR3: CASSPKMGNQPQHF
J: TRBJ1-5
D: NA
size: few
V: TRBV7-2

DNA: TGTGCCAGCAGCTTAGACGGGGGGACAGGAGATACGCAGTATTTT
CDR3: CASSLDGGTGDTQYF
J: TRBJ2-3
D: NA
size: few
V: TRBV7-2

DNA: TGCAGCGTGGACAGGGCGAACGAGCAGTTCTTC
CDR3: CSVDRANEQFF
J: TRBJ2-1
D: TRBD1
size: many
V: TRBV29-1

DNA: TGCAGTGCTAGAGTTCCCACTAGCGGGAGAAACCCCTACGAGCAGTACTTC
CDR3: CSARVPTSGRNPYEQYF
J: TRBJ2-7
D: TRBD2
size: many
V: TRBV20-1

DNA: TGCAGCGTTGTGCTAGCGGTTTCCTACAATGAGCAGTTCTTC
CDR3: CSVVLAVSYNEQFF
J: TRBJ2-1
D: TRBD2
size: NA
V: TRBV29-1

DNA: TGTGCCAGCAGCTTAGAGCCGGGGCTTTACATGGAGAGCTCCTATAATTCACCCCTCCACTTT
CDR3: CASSLEPGLYMESSYNSPLHF
J: TRBJ1-6
D: NA
size: NA
V: TRBV7-8

DNA: TGTGCCAGCAGCGTCCTAGCGGGAGGTGGGAATGAGCAGTTCTTC
CDR3: CASSVLAGGGNEQFF
J: TRBJ2-1
D: TRBD2
size: NA
V: TRBV9

DNA: TGCAGCGTTCTTTCGGTGATTAGCTCCTACGAGCAGTACTTC
CDR3: CSVLSVISSYEQYF
J: TRBJ2-7
D: NA
size: NA
V: TRBV29-1

DNA: TGTGCCAGCAGGGCTGTAGAGACCCAGTTCTTC
CDR3: CASRAVETQFF
J: TRBJ2-1
D: NA
size: NA
V: TRBV6-6

DNA: TGTGCCAGCAGAGAAGCGTTAGCTAACTATGGCTACACCTTC
CDR3: CASREALANYGYTF
J: TRBJ1-2
D: NA
size: NA
V: TRBV28

DNA: TGTGCCAGCATCCCCGGGGGGGCTACTAAAGAGACCCAGTACTTC
CDR3: CASIPGGATKETQYF
J: TRBJ2-5
D: TRBD2
size: once
V: TRBV28

DNA: TGTGTCATCAGCCCGACTAGCGGGATTCAAGAGACCCAGTACTTC
CDR3: CVISPTSGIQETQYF
J: TRBJ2-5
D: TRBD2
size: NA
V: TRBV10-3

DNA: TGTGCCAGTAAACTAGCGGGGGGATACACAGATACGCAGTATTTT
CDR3: CASKLAGGYTDTQYF
J: TRBJ2-3
D: TRBD2
size: few
V: TRBV19

DNA: TGTGCCAGCAGCTTAGTTGGGACTAGTAACACCGGGGAGCTGTTTTTT
CDR3: CASSLVGTSNTGELFF
J: TRBJ2-2
D: TRBD2
size: NA
V: TRBV7-2

DNA: TGTGCCAGCAGCTTACAGGGGGCGCAAAGTGAGCAGTTCTTC
CDR3: CASSLQGAQSEQFF
J: TRBJ2-1
D: TRBD1
size: many
V: TRBV7-2

DNA: TGTGCCAGCAACCTGCAGGTAAGAAGAATCGATGAGCAGTTCTTC
CDR3: CASNLQVRRIDEQFF
J: TRBJ2-1
D: NA
size: NA
V: TRBV5-6

DNA: TGCAGTGCGGGCCAAGGCCCCCCGGGGGGTAATGAGCAGTTCTTC
CDR3: CSAGQGPPGGNEQFF
J: TRBJ2-1
D: TRBD2
size: few
V: TRBV20-1

DNA: TGTGCCAGCAGCCCCCTAGGCGGCGAAAAACTGTTTTTT
CDR3: CASSPLGGEKLFF
J: TRBJ1-4
D: NA
size: NA
V: TRBV6-2/TRBV6-3